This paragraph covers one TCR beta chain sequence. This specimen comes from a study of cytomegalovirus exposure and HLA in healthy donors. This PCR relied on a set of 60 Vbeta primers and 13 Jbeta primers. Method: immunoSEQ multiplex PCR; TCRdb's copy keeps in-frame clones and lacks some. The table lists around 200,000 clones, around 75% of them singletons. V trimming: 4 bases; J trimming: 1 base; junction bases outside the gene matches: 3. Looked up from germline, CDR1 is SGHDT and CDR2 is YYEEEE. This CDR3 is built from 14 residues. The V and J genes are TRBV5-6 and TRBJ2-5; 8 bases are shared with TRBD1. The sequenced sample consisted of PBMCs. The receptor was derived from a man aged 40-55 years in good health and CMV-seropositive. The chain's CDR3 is CASSDRGPQETQYF. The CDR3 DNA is TGTGCCAGCAGCGACAGGGGCCCCCAAGAGACCCAGTACTTC. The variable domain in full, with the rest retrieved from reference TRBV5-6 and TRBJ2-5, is DAGVTQSPTHLIKTRGQQVTLRCSPKSGHDTVSWYQQALGQGPQFIFQYYEEEERQRGNFPDRFSGHQFPNYSSELNVNALLLGDSALYLCASSDRGPQETQYFGPGTRLLVL.